This T cell receptor beta chain is drawn from a study of shared clonotypes between healthy human individuals. Turning to the study itself: CD4 naive cells filled three plates per donor, CD4 memory three, CD8 naive two and CD8 memory one.

Whole-study results and caveats: Larger richness was generally estimated for naive than memory subsets. The low donor count limited represented genetic and exposure-history diversity. Generation probabilities were higher for clonotypes shared across all four sorted-subset donors than for unshared ones.

Here immunoSEQ multiplex PCR was the method, and the copy in TCRdb shows in-frame clones only, minus some. The sample records millions of clones, 95% being singletons. The V and J ends lost 6 bases and 3 bases, in that order; junction bases with no gene match: 10. This CDR3 has 15 residues. CDR1 is ENHRY and CDR2 is SYGVKD in the germline V gene. As concerns this clone: Its antigen is unidentified.

This TCR was recovered from a man younger than 35 in good health. The sample was naive CD4+ T cells sorted from blood. Noted subset: CD45RA+ positively selected. The chain employs TRBV10-3 and TRBJ2-7; 8 bases are a match to TRBD2. The CDR3, as DNA: TGTGCCATCAGAGCGGGGGAACCTTTAAGCTACGAGCAGTACTTC. This translates into CAIRAGEPLSYEQYF.